This TCR beta chain was recovered during a study of CD8 T cells in ankylosing spondylitis. Germline CDR1 reads SGHRS; CDR2 reads YFSETQ. Trimming pared 4 bases from V and 0 bases from J, leaving 13 bases between. This CDR3 is 16 amino acids long. In this sample, this clonotype turned up many times. TCRdb independently ran MiXCR on the 5' RACE reads; one entry per CDR3 protein. The sample shows about 160,000 distinct CDR3 sequences, about 17% of them seen only once. The sequenced material came from blood, either unsorted or a sorted T cell fraction (not recorded which). The receptor was derived from a male donor with ankylosing spondylitis or in good health (not recorded which). V and J are TRBV5-1 and TRBJ2-2, with TRBD2 as a possible D gene (5 bases). CDR3 DNA sequence: TGCGCCAGCAGCGGAATTGCCGGGACGAACACCGGGGAGCTGTTTTTT. Its translation: CASSGIAGTNTGELFF.